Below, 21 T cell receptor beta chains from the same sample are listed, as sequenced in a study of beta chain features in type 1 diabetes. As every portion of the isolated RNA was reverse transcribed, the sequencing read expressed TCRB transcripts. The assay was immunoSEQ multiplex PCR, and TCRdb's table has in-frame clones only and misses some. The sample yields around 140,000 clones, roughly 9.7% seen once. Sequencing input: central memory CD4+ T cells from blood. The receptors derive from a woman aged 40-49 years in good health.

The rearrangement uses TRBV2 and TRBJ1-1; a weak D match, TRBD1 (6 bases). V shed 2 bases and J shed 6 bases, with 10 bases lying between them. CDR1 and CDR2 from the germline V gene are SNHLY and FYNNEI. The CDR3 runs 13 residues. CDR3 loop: CASSELGGAEAFF. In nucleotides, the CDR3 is TGTGCCAGCAGTGAATTAGGGGGGGCTGAAGCTTTCTTT.

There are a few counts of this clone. CDR3 protein: CASSRGGSDEQYF. The CDR3 nucleotides read TGTGCCAGCTCGCGGGGGGGTTCGGACGAGCAGTACTTC. The chain combines TRBV18 with TRBJ2-7; 9 bases align to TRBD2. There are 13 residues in the CDR3. Trimming at V came to 6 bases and at J to 5 bases, leaving 5 bases not matched to a gene. Germline V CDR1 and CDR2: KGHSH, LQKENI. Full variable domain (missing parts from reference TRBV18 and TRBJ2-7): NAGVMQNPRHLVRRRGQEARLRCSPMKGHSHVYWYRQLPEEGLKFMVYLQKENIIDESGMPKERFSAEFPKEGPSILRIQQVVRGDSAAYFCASSRGGSDEQYFGPGTRLTVT.

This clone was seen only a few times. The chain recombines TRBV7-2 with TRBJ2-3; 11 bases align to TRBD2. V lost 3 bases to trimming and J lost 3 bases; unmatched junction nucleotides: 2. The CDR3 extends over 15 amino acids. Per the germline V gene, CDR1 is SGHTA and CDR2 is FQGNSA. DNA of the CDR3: TGTGCCAGCAGCTTCCGACTAGCGGGGACAGATACGCAGTATTTT. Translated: CASSFRLAGTDTQYF.

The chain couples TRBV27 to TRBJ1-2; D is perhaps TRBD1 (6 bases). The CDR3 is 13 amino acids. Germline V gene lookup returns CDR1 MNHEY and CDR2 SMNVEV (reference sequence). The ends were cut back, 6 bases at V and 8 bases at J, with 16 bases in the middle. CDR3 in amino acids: CASSLQGAGGYTF. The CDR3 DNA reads TGTGCCAGCAGCCTACAGGGTGCGGGCGGCTACACCTTC.

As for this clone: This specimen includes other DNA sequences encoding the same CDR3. CDR3 DNA: TGCGCCAGCAGCCCCGGGACAGTTAATCAGCCCCAGCATTTT. Its translation is CASSPGTVNQPQHF. The rearrangement joins TRBV5-1 to TRBJ1-5, with 7 bases aligning to TRBD1. This CDR3 spans 14 amino acids. CDR1 SGHRS and CDR2 YFSETQ come from the germline V gene. With 4 bases clipped from V and 4 bases from J, the junction kept 5 bases outside the gene matches.

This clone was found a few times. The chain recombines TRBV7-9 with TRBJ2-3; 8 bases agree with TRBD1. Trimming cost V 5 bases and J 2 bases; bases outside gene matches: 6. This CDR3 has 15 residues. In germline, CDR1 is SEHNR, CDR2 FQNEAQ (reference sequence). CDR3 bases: TGTGCCAGCAGCCGTGGGACAGGCGACACAGATACGCAGTATTTT. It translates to CASSRGTGDTDTQYF.

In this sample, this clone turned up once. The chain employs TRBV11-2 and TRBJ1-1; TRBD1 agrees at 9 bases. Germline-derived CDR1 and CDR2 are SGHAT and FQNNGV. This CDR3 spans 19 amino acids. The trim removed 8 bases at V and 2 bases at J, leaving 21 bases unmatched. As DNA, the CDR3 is TGTGCCAGCGCGGGTACCGGCCGGGACAGGGTCGCTGTCAACACTGAAGCTTTCTTT. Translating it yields CASAGTGRDRVAVNTEAFF.

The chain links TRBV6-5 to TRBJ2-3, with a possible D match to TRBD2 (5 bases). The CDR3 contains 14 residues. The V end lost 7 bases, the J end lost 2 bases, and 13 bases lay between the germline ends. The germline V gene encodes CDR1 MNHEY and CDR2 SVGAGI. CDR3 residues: CASNGGAPTDTQYF. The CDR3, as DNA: TGTGCCAGCAATGGAGGAGCCCCCACAGATACGCAGTATTTT.

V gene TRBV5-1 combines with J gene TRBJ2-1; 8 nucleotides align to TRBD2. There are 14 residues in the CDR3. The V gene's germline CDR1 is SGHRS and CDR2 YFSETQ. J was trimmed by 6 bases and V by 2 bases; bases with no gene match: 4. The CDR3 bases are TGCGCCAGCAGCTTTTCAGCGGGGGTCAATGAGCAGTTCTTC. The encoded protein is CASSFSAGVNEQFF.

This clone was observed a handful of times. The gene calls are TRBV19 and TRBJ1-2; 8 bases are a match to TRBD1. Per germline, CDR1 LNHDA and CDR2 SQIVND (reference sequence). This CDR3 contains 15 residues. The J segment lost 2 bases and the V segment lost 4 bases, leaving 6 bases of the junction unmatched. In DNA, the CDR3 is TGTGCCAGTAGTACGAGACAGGGGTTGAACTATGGCTACACCTTC. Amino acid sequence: CASSTRQGLNYGYTF.

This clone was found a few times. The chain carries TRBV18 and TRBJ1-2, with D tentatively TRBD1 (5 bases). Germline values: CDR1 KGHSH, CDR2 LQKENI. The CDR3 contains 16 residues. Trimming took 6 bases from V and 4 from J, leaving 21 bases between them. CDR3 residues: CASSRRREGEGYGYTF. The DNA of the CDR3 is TGTGCCAGCTCCCGCCGCAGGGAGGGTGAAGGCTATGGCTACACCTTC.

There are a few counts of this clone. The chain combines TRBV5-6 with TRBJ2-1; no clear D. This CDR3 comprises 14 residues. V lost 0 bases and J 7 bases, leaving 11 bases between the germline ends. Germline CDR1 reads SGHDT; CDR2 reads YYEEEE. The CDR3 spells CASSLGPVVNEQFF. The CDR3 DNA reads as TGTGCCAGCAGCTTGGGGCCCGTCGTGAATGAGCAGTTCTTC.

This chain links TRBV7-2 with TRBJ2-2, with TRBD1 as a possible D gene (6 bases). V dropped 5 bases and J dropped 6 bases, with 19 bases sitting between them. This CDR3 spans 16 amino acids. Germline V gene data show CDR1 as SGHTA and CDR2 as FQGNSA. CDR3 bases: TGTGCCAGCAGCCCCCCCGGAGACAGGTTGTCCGGGGAGCTGTTTTTT. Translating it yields CASSPPGDRLSGELFF.

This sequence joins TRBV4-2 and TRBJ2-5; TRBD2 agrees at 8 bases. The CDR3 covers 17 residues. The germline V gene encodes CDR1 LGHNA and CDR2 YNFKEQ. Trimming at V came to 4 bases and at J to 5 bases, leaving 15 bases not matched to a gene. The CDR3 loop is CASSLWPGGAGEETQYF. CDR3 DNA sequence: TGTGCCAGCAGCCTGTGGCCGGGGGGGGCCGGCGAGGAGACCCAGTACTTC.

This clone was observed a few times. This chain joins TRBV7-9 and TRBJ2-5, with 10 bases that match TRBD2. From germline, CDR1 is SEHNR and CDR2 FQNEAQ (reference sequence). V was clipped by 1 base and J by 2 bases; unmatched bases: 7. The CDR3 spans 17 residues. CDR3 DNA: TGTGCCAGCAGCTTAGACTCCCTAGCGGGGGTTCAAGAGACCCAGTACTTC. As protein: CASSLDSLAGVQETQYF.

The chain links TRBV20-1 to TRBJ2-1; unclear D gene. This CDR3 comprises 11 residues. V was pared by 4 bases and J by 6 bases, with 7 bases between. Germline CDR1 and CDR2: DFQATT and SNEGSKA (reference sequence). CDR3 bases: TGCAGTGCTATTAGAGTCAATGAGCAGTTCTTC. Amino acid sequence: CSAIRVNEQFF.

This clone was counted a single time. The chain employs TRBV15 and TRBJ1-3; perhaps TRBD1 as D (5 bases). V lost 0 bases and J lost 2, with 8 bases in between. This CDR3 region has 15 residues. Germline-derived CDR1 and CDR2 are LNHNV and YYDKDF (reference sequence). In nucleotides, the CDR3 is TGTGCCACCAGCAGAGATGTAGGGGCTGGAAACACCATATATTTT. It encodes CATSRDVGAGNTIYF.

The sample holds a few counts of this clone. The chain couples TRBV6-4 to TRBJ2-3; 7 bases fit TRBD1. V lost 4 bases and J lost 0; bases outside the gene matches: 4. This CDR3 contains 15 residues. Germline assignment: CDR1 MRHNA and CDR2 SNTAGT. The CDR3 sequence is CASSVEGASTDTQYF. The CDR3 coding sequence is TGTGCCAGCAGTGTAGAGGGGGCCAGCACAGATACGCAGTATTTT.

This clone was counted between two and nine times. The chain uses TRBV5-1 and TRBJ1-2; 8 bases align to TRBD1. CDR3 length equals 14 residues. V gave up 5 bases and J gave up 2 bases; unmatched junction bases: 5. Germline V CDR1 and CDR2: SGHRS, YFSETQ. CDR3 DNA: TGCGCCAGCAGACCGGGACAGGCAAACTATGGCTACACCTTC. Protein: CASRPGQANYGYTF.

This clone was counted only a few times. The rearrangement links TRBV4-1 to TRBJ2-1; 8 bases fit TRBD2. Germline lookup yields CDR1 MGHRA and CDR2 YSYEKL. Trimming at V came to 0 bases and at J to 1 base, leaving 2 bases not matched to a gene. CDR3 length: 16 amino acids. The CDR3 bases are TGCGCCAGCAGCCAAGATCCGGGGGGGTCCTACAATGAGCAGTTCTTC. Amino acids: CASSQDPGGSYNEQFF.

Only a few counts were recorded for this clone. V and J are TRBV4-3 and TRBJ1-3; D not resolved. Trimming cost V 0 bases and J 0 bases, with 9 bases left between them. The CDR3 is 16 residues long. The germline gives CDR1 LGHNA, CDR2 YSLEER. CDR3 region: CASSQEYSYSGNTIYF. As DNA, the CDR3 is TGCGCCAGCAGCCAAGAATACAGCTACTCTGGAAACACCATATATTTT.